These 5 T cell receptor beta chains share one sample of origin, sequenced in a study of T cells expressing NK-cell markers. One entry per CDR3 protein, without DNA, is what TCRdb gives after re-calling the 5' RACE reads. Here the sample table reports hundreds of thousands of distinct CDR3 sequences. The sequenced sample was blood T cells: a sorted CD56 or NKG2C T cell subset, CD4+ or CD8+ T cells, or bulk PBMC T cells (not recorded which). The receptors shown here come from a woman between 18 and 70 years old in good health.

This sequence joins TRBV20-1 and TRBJ2-7; the D call of TRBD1 rests on TCRdb alone, since no DNA is present to check it. There are 11 residues in the CDR3. Germline CDR1 DFQATT, CDR2 SNEGSKA (reference sequence). CDR3 amino acids: CSAGPTGGQYF.

This chain connects TRBV10-3 to TRBJ2-3; absent DNA, TCRdb's TRBD1 call cannot be checked. The germline V gene has CDR1 ENHRY and CDR2 SYGVKD. CDR3 length: 18 amino acids. The CDR3: CAISGNTGTGKIPDTQYF.

The CDR3 is CASTAGRVSYEQYF. V gene TRBV7-2 combines with J gene TRBJ2-7; without DNA, the TCRdb call of TRBD1 cannot be checked. Germline V gene sequence: CDR1 SGHTA, CDR2 FQGNSA. The CDR3 covers 14 residues.

The chain employs TRBV20-1 and TRBJ2-3; there is no DNA to check the TCRdb D call of TRBD1. The CDR3 runs to 14 residues. Per the germline V gene, CDR1 is DFQATT and CDR2 is SNEGSKA (reference sequence). The CDR3 sequence is CSAREPGRTDTQYF.

This chain connects TRBV7-2 to TRBJ2-3. Germline CDR1 and CDR2: SGHTA and FQGNSA. CDR3 length: 13 residues. CDR3 sequence reads: CASSRRGTDTQYF.